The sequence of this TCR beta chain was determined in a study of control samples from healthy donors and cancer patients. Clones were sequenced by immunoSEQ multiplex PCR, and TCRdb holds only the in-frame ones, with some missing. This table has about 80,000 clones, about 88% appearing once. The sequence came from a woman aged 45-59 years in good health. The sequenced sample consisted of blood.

CDR3 DNA sequence: TGTGCCAGCAGCGGCCGAATGACTAGCGGGGGATACGAGCAGTACTTC. This translates into CASSGRMTSGGYEQYF. The chain couples TRBV13 to TRBJ2-7, with 12 nucleotides matching TRBD2. This CDR3 has 16 amino acids. Germline V gives CDR1 PRHDT, CDR2 FYEKMQ (reference sequence). Unmatched junction bases numbered 9, after V lost 5 bases and J lost 4 bases.